This T cell receptor beta chain was found in a study of shared clonotypes between healthy human individuals. Authors' data handling: Junction-only immunoSEQ sequences carried no quality scores, so filtering differed. Clones were sequenced by immunoSEQ multiplex PCR, and TCRdb holds only the in-frame ones, with some missing. The V and J calls and clone size come from that table; D and trimming were worked out from the DNA. The table lists about 700,000 clones, 92% of them singletons. CD45RO-negative cells were positively selected for CCR7, leaving out terminally differentiated effector memory CD45RA+ cells. The sequence was obtained from a man younger than 45 in good health. Sequencing used naive CD8+ T cells sorted from blood.

CDR3: CASSLDTGVAYEQYF. DNA of the CDR3: TGTGCCAGCAGCTTAGATACAGGGGTTGCCTACGAGCAGTACTTC. The chain is built from TRBV7-8 and TRBJ2-7; 7 nucleotides match TRBD1. Germline V gene data show CDR1 as SGHVS and CDR2 as FQNEAQ. The CDR3 runs to 15 residues. V lost 1 base and J lost 2; bases outside the gene matches: 5.